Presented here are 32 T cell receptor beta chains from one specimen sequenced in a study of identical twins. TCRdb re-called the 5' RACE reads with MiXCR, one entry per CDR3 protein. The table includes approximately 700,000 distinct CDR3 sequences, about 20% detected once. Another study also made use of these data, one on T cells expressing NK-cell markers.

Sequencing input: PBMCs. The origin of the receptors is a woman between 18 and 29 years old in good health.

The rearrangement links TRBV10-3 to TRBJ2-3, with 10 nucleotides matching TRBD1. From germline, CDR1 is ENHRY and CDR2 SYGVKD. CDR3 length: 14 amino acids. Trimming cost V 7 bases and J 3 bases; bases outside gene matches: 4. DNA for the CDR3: TGTGCCATCAAGACAGGGGGCTTGACAGATACGCAGTATTTT. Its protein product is CAIKTGGLTDTQYF.

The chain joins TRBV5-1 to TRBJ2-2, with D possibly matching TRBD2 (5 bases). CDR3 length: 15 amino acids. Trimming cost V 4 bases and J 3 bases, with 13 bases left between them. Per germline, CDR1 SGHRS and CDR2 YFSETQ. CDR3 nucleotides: TGCGCCAGCAGCATATCAGGAGCGGACACCGGGGAGCTGTTTTTT. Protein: CASSISGADTGELFF.

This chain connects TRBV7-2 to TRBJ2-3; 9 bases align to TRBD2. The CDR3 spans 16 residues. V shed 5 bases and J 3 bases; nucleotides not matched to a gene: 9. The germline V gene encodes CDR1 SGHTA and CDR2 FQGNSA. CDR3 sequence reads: CASSPWTSALTDTQYF. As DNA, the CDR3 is TGTGCCAGCAGCCCCTGGACTAGCGCGTTAACAGATACGCAGTATTTT. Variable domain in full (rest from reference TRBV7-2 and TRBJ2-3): GAGVSQSPSNKVTEKGKDVELRCDPISGHTALYWYRQSLGQGLEFLIYFQGNSAPDKSGLPSDRFSAERTGGSVSTLTIQRTQQEDSAVYLCASSPWTSALTDTQYFGPGTRLTVL.

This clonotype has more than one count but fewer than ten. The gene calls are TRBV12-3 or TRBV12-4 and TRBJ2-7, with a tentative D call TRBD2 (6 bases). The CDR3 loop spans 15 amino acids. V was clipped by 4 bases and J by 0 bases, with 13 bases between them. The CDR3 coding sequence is TGTGCCAGCAGTTATGGCGGGGTGACCTCCTACGAGCAGTACTTC. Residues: CASSYGGVTSYEQYF.

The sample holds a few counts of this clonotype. The CDR3 sequence: CSGKPPRGLDTEAFF. The CDR3 DNA reads TGCAGCGGGAAGCCCCCTAGGGGGTTGGATACTGAAGCTTTCTTT. This sequence joins TRBV29-1 and TRBJ1-1, with TRBD1 as a possible D gene (6 bases). Between the trimmed V and J ends, which lost 7 bases and 5 bases, there was a span of 23 bases. CDR3 length: 15 residues. Germline CDR1 and CDR2: SQVTM and ANQGSEA.

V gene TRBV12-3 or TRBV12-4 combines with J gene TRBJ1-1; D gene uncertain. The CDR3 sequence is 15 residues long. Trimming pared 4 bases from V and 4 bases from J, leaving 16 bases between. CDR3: CASSSGLSLGTEAFF. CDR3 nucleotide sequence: TGTGCCAGCAGTTCCGGACTTTCTTTGGGCACTGAAGCTTTCTTT.

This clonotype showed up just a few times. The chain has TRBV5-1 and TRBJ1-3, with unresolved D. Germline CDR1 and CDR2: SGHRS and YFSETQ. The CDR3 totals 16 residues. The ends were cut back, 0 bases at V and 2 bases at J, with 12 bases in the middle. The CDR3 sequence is CASSLVSIRAGNTIYF. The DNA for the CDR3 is TGCGCCAGCAGCTTGGTTTCCATCCGGGCTGGAAACACCATATATTTT.

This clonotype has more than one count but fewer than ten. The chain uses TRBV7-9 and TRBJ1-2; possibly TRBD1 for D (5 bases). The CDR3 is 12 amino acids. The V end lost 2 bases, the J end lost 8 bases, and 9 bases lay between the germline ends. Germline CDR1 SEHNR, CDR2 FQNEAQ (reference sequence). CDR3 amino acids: CASSLMRDGYTF. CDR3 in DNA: TGTGCCAGCAGCTTAATGAGGGACGGCTACACCTTC.

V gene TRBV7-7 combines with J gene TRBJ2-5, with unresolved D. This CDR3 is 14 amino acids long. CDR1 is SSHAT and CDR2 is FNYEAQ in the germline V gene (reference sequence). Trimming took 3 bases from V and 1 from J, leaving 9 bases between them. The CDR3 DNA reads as TGTGCCAGCAGCTTCGGACCGTCCCAAGAGACCCAGTACTTC. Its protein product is CASSFGPSQETQYF.

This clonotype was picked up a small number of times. The DNA for the CDR3 is TGCAGCGGCGCATTAGGGACAGCCAACTCCTACGAGCAGTACTTC. This gives the protein CSGALGTANSYEQYF. The rearrangement links TRBV29-1 to TRBJ2-7; 7 bases map to TRBD1. Germline CDR1 and CDR2: SQVTM and ANQGSEA. Trimming removed 7 bases from V and 0 bases from J; junction bases left unmatched: 12. This CDR3 spans 15 amino acids.

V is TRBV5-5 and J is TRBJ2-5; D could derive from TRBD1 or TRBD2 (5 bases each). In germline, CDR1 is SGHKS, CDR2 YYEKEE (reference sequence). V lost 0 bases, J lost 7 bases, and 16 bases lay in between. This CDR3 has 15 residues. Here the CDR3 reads CASSLGGSPSWTQYF. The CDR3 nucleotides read TGTGCCAGCAGCTTGGGGGGGAGTCCTAGTTGGACCCAGTACTTC.

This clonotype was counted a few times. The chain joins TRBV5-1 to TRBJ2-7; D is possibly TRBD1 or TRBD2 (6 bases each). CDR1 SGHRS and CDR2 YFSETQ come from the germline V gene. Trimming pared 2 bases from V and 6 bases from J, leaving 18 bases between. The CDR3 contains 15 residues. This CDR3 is CASSLRQGGGGEQYF. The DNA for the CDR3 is TGCGCCAGCAGCTTAAGGCAGGGCGGAGGGGGCGAGCAGTACTTC.

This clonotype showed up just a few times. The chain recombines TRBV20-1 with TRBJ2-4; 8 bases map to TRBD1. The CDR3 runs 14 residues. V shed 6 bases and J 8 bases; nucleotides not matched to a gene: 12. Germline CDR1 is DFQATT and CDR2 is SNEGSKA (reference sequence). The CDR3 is CSAVRGPVRDIQYF. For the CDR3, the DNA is TGCAGTGCCGTCAGGGGGCCCGTTAGAGACATTCAGTACTTC.

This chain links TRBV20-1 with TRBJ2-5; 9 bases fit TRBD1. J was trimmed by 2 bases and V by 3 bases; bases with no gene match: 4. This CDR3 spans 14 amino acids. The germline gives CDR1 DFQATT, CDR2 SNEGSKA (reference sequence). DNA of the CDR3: TGCAGTGCTAGTGACAGGGGGGAACAAGAGACCCAGTACTTC. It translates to CSASDRGEQETQYF.

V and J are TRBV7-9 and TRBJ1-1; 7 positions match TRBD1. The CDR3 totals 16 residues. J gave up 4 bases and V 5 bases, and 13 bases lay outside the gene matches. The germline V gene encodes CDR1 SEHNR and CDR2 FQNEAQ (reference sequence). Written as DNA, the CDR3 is TGTGCCAGCAGCAACCACAGGGGCAGAAGGGGCACTGAAGCTTTCTTT. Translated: CASSNHRGRRGTEAFF.

The DNA for the CDR3 is TGTGCCAGCAGCTTAGGACAGGGGGTCGGTGAGCAGTTCTTC. This sequence encodes CASSLGQGVGEQFF. The chain combines TRBV7-8 with TRBJ2-1; 9 bases match TRBD1. Trimming cost V 1 base and J 9 bases; bases outside gene matches: 4. Looked up from germline, CDR1 is SGHVS and CDR2 is FQNEAQ. The CDR3 sequence is 14 residues long.

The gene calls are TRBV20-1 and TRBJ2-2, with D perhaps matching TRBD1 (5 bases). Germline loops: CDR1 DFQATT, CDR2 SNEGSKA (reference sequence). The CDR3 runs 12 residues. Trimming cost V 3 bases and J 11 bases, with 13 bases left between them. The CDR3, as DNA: TGCAGTGCTAGGTCTGCCCAGGGTGAGCTGTTTTTT. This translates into CSARSAQGELFF.

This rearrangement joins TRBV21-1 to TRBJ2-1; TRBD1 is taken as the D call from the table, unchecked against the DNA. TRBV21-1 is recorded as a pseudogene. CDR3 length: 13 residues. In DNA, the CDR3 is TGTGCCAGCAGCCTCCGGGGGACCAATGAGCAGTTCTTC. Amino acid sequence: CASSLRGTNEQFF.

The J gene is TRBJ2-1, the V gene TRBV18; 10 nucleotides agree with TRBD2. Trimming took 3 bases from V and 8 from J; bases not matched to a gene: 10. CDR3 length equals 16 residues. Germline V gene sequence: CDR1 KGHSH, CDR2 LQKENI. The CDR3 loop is CASSPPSASGSYEQFF. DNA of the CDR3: TGTGCCAGCTCACCTCCGTCCGCTAGCGGGAGCTATGAGCAGTTCTTC. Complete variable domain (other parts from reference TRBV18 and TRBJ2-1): NAGVMQNPRHLVRRRGQEARLRCSPMKGHSHVYWYRQLPEEGLKFMVYLQKENIIDESGMPKERFSAEFPKEGPSILRIQQVVRGDSAAYFCASSPPSASGSYEQFFGPGTRLTVL.

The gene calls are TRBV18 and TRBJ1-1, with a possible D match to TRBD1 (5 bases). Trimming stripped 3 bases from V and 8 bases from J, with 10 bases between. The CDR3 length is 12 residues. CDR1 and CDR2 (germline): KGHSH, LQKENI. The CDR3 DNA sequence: TGTGCCAGCTCACCGAGGGGTAACGAAGCTTTCTTT. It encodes CASSPRGNEAFF.

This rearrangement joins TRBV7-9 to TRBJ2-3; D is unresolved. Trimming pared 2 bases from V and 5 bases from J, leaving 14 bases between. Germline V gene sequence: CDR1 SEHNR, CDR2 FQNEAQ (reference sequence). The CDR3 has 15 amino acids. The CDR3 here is CASSLLGLGEDTQYF. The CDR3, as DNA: TGTGCCAGCAGCTTATTAGGGCTTGGGGAAGATACGCAGTATTTT.

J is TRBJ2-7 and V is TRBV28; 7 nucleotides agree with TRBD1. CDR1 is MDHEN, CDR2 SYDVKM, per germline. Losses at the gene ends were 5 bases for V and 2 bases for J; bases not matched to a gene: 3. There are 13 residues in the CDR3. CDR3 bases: TGTGCCAGCAGTCACACAGGGGCCTACGAGCAGTACTTC. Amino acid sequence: CASSHTGAYEQYF.

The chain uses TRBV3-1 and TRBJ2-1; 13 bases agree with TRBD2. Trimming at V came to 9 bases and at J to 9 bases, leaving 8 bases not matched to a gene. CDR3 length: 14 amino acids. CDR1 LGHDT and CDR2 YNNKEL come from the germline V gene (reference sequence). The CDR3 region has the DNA TGTGCCAGTATTGGACTAGCGGGAGTCGGTGAGCAGTTCTTC. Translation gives CASIGLAGVGEQFF.

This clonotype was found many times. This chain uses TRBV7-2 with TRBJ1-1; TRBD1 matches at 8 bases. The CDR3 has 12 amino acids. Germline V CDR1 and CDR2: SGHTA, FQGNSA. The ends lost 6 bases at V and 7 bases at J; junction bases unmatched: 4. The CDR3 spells CASRYRGIEAFF. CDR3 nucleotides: TGTGCCAGCAGGTACAGGGGGATTGAAGCTTTCTTT.

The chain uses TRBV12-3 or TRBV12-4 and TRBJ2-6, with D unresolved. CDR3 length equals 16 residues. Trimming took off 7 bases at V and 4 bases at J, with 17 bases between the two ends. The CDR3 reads CASNLGPALGANVLTF. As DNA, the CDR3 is TGTGCCAGCAACTTAGGCCCGGCCCTAGGGGCCAACGTCCTGACTTTC.

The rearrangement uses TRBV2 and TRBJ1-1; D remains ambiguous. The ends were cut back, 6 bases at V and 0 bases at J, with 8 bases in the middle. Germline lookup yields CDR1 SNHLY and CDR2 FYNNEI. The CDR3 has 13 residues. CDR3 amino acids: CASRENVNTEAFF. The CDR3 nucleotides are TGTGCCAGCAGGGAGAATGTGAACACTGAAGCTTTCTTT.

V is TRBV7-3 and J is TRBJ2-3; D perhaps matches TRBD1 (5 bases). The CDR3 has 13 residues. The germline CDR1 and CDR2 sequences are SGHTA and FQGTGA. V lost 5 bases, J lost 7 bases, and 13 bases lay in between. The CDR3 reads CASSPQGTNTQYF. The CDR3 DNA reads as TGTGCCAGCAGCCCGCAGGGAACAAATACGCAGTATTTT.

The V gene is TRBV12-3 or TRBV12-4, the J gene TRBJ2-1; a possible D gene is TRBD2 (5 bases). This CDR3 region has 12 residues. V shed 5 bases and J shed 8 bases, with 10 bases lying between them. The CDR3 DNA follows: TGTGCCAGCAGTCCCGAGGGTCATGAGCAGTTCTTC. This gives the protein CASSPEGHEQFF.

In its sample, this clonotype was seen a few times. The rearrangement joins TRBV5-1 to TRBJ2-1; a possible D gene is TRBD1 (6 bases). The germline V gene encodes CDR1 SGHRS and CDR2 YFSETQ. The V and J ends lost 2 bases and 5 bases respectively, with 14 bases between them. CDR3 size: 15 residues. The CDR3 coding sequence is TGCGCCAGCAGCTTCGGAAGTCGGACAGACAATGAGCAGTTCTTC. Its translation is CASSFGSRTDNEQFF.

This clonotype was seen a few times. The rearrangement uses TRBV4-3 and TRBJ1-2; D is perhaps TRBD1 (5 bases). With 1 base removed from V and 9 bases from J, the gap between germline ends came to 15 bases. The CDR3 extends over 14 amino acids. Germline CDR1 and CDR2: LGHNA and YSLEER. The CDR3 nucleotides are TGCGCCAGCAGCCAAGGGACTCAGGGTACTCGCTACACCTTC. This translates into CASSQGTQGTRYTF.

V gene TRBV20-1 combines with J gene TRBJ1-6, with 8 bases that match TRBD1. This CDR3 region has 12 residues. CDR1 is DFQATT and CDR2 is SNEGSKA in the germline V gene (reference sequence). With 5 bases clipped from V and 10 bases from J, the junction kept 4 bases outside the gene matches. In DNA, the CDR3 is TGCAGTGCTCCCGACAGGGGATCACCCCTCCACTTT. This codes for CSAPDRGSPLHF.

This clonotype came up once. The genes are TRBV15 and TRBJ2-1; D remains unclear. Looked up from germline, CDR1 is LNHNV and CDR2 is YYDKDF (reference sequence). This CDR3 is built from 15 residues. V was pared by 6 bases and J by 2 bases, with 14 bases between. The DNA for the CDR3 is TGTGCCACCAGGCCTTTTCCCACCGCCTACAATGAGCAGTTCTTC. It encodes CATRPFPTAYNEQFF. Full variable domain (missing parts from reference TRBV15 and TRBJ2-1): DAMVIQNPRYQVTQFGKPVTLSCSQTLNHNVMYWYQQKSSQAPKLLFHYYDKDFNNEADTPDNFQSRRPNTSFCFLDIRSPGLGDTAMYLCATRPFPTAYNEQFFGPGTRLTVL.